This T cell receptor beta chain originates from a study of T cell responses to AZD1222 COVID-19 vaccine. On this clone itself: The antigen remains unidentified.

Trimming took 0 bases from V and 2 from J; bases not matched to a gene: 7. There are 20 residues in the CDR3. Germline lookup yields CDR1 SGHRS and CDR2 YFSETQ. Using immunoSEQ multiplex PCR, the repertoire was profiled, and TCRdb retains in-frame clones only, with some absent. The data show over 130,000 clones, about 88% seen once. Findings and caveats of the study: A mostly white British donor set with more females was recruited, and clonal diversity was possibly underestimated. CD4 TCRs linked to vaccination spanned spike, dominating at 160-218 and 743-854. Baseline serology detected seropositivity in only 6 or 7 AZD1222 recipients.

Sequencing used peripheral blood, obtained on day 0 of AZD1222 vaccination. The rearrangement joins TRBV5-1 to TRBJ2-6, with TRBD2 matching over 14 bases. This clonotype was sampled from an adult in good health. The CDR3 here is CASSLGGTSGGNTGANVLTF. In DNA, the CDR3 is TGCGCCAGCAGCTTGGGCGGGACTAGCGGGGGAAACACTGGGGCCAACGTCCTGACTTTC.